The entry below gives a single T cell receptor (beta chain) sequence along with its context. This sample is part of a study of OX40 agonist ivuxolimab in advanced cancers. There are 16 residues in the CDR3. Trimming removed 4 bases from V and 4 bases from J; junction bases left unmatched: 3. Per the germline V gene, CDR1 is SEHNR and CDR2 is FQNEAQ (reference sequence). Profiling relied on immunoSEQ multiplex PCR, and the TCRdb table lists in-frame clones only, not all of them. The sample holds approximately 52,000 clones; roughly 94% are singletons and the top ten take 12%. This material consisted of CD4+ or CD8+ T cells sorted from blood, taken in a trial of the OX40 agonist ivuxolimab. The clonotype comes from an adult with an advanced solid tumor such as melanoma, head and neck, liver or kidney cancer. The chain couples TRBV7-9 to TRBJ2-2, with 13 bases fitting TRBD2. The CDR3 loop is CASSYWTSGGTGELFF. The CDR3 bases are TGTGCCAGCAGCTATTGGACTAGCGGGGGCACCGGGGAGCTGTTTTTT.